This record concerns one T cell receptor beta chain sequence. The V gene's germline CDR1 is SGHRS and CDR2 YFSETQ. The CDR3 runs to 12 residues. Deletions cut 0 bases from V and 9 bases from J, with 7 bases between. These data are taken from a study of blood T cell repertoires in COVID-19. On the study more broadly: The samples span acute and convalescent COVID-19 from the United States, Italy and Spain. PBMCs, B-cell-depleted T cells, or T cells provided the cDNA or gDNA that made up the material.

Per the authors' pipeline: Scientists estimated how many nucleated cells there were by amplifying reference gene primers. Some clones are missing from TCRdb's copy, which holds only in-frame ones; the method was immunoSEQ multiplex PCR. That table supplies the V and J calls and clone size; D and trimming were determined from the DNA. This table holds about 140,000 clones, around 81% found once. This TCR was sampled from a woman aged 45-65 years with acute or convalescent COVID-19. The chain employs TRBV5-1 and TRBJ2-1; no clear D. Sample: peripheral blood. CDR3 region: CASSLGVREQFF. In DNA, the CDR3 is TGCGCCAGCAGCTTGGGAGTTCGTGAGCAGTTCTTC.